A single sample is the source of the 20 T cell receptor beta chains below, sequenced in a study of beta chain features in type 1 diabetes. Expressed TCRB transcripts were sequenced after all isolated RNA was converted to cDNA. This table comes from immunoSEQ multiplex PCR, and its TCRdb copy is limited to in-frame clones, with some not included. The sample yields 900,000 or so clones, 15% to 20% seen once. The sample taken for sequencing was naive CD4+ T cells from blood. Receptors originate from a woman younger than 30 in good health.

This clone has a handful of counts. Other DNA sequences in this specimen translate into the identical CDR3. This sequence joins TRBV4-3 and TRBJ2-7; 7 positions agree with TRBD1. The CDR3 is 14 amino acids. Unmatched junction bases numbered 3, after V lost 1 base and J lost 3 bases. Germline CDR1 LGHNA, CDR2 YSLEER. The CDR3, as DNA: TGCGCCAGCAGCCAAGTAGCAGGGGGCTACGAGCAGTACTTC. This sequence encodes CASSQVAGGYEQYF.

This chain joins TRBV18 and TRBJ2-1; 9 bases fit TRBD1. The CDR3 sequence is 14 residues long. Germline loops: CDR1 KGHSH, CDR2 LQKENI. Losses at the gene ends were 3 bases for V and 7 bases for J; bases not matched to a gene: 4. CDR3 residues: CASSPGTGKNEQFF. Written as DNA, the CDR3 is TGTGCCAGCTCACCGGGGACAGGGAAGAATGAGCAGTTCTTC.

This rearrangement joins TRBV7-6 to TRBJ2-2; a possible D gene is TRBD1 (5 bases). This CDR3 spans 17 amino acids. Germline lookup yields CDR1 SGHVS and CDR2 FNYEAQ. The V end lost 3 bases, the J end lost 3 bases, and 17 bases lay between the germline ends. This chain's CDR3 is CASSFRAPGLHTGELFF. CDR3 nucleotide sequence: TGTGCCAGCAGCTTTAGGGCCCCAGGGTTGCACACCGGGGAGCTGTTTTTT.

This chain joins TRBV18 and TRBJ1-1; possibly TRBD1 for D (6 bases). This CDR3 spans 14 amino acids. Trimming cost V 2 bases and J 2 bases, with 9 bases left between them. Germline CDR1 KGHSH, CDR2 LQKENI. The CDR3 loop reads CASSPTRGNTEAFF. DNA of the CDR3: TGTGCCAGCTCACCAACCAGGGGAAACACTGAAGCTTTCTTT.

The J gene is TRBJ2-3, the V gene TRBV9; a possible D gene is TRBD2 (6 bases). CDR1 and CDR2 (germline): SGDLS, YYNGEE. Deletions cut 3 bases from V and 4 bases from J, with 18 bases between. The CDR3 is made up of 16 amino acids. The chain's CDR3 is CASSDSLIRGADTQYF. The CDR3 DNA reads TGTGCCAGCAGCGACAGTTTAATACGCGGGGCAGATACGCAGTATTTT. Complete variable domain (other parts from reference TRBV9 and TRBJ2-3): DSGVTQTPKHLITATGQRVTLRCSPRSGDLSVYWYQQSLDQGLQFLIQYYNGEERAKGNILERFSAQQFPDLHSELNLSSLELGDSALYFCASSDSLIRGADTQYFGPGTRLTVL.

This clone was seen more than once but under ten times. V is TRBV6-6 and J is TRBJ1-1; D remains ambiguous. The V and J ends lost 7 bases and 0 bases respectively, with 9 bases between them. The CDR3 covers 13 residues. The V gene's germline CDR1 is MNHNY and CDR2 SVGAGI (reference sequence). The CDR3 is CASMKVLNTEAFF. DNA of the CDR3: TGTGCCAGCATGAAGGTGTTGAACACTGAAGCTTTCTTT.

This clone was picked up a small number of times. The rearrangement uses TRBV11-2 and TRBJ2-5; a weak D match, TRBD2 (6 bases). The CDR3 sequence is 16 residues long. Trimming shortened V by 5 bases and J by 1 base, and 17 bases separated the two germline ends. Germline loops: CDR1 SGHAT, CDR2 FQNNGV. Here the CDR3 DNA reads TGTGCCAGCAGCCCTCCGGGGGTCCCCTTCCAAGAGACCCAGTACTTC. Translating gives CASSPPGVPFQETQYF. The full variable domain, in which reference TRBV11-2 and TRBJ2-5 provide the parts outside the CDR3, is EAGVAQSPRYKIIEKRQSVAFWCNPISGHATLYWYQQILGQGPKLLIQFQNNGVVDDSQLPKDRFSAERLKGVDSTLKIQPAKLEDSAVYLCASSPPGVPFQETQYFGPGTRLLVL.

The rearrangement joins TRBV10-3 to TRBJ1-2; 9 bases align to TRBD1. The trim removed 8 bases at V and 6 bases at J, leaving 7 bases unmatched. This CDR3 is 13 amino acids long. CDR1 and CDR2 from the germline V gene are ENHRY and SYGVKD. CDR3 in amino acids: CAIWAGTGNGYTF. Written as DNA, the CDR3 is TGTGCCATCTGGGCCGGGACAGGGAATGGCTACACCTTC.

This chain connects TRBV20-1 to TRBJ2-7; 7 bases are shared with TRBD2. Trimming cost V 7 bases and J 3 bases; bases outside gene matches: 3. The germline CDR1 and CDR2 sequences are DFQATT and SNEGSKA (reference sequence). The CDR3 contains 11 residues. The chain's CDR3 is CSGEGIYEQYF. CDR3 DNA sequence: TGCAGTGGGGAGGGAATCTACGAGCAGTACTTC.

This clone was recorded a few times. J is TRBJ2-7 and V is TRBV18; TRBD1 aligns across 7 bases. The V and J ends lost 5 bases and 7 bases, in that order; junction bases with no gene match: 5. In germline, CDR1 is KGHSH, CDR2 LQKENI. The CDR3 runs to 12 residues. The CDR3: CASSRQGREQYF. The CDR3 DNA follows: TGTGCCAGCTCAAGACAGGGTCGGGAGCAGTACTTC.

This clone appeared a few times. This chain joins TRBV7-2 and TRBJ2-5; a weak D match, TRBD1 (5 bases). The ends were cut back, 1 base at V and 9 bases at J, with 9 bases in the middle. CDR1 and CDR2 from the germline V gene are SGHTA and FQGNSA. The CDR3 spans 12 residues. In DNA form, the CDR3 reads TGTGCCAGCAGCTTAGTCGTCAGGGCCCAGTACTTC. Translated: CASSLVVRAQYF.

The chain recombines TRBV25-1 with TRBJ2-1, with 15 bases matching TRBD2. Per the germline V gene, CDR1 is MGHDK and CDR2 is SYGVNS. With V trimmed by 3 bases and J by 9 bases, 6 bases remained unmatched. This CDR3 region has 16 residues. The chain's CDR3 is CASSDFGLAGGLEQFF. DNA for the CDR3: TGTGCCAGCAGTGATTTCGGACTAGCGGGAGGGCTTGAGCAGTTCTTC.

This clone was detected only a few times. The rearrangement uses TRBV6-1 and TRBJ2-7; TRBD2 matches at 11 bases. Per the germline V gene, CDR1 is MNHNS and CDR2 is SASEGT. V dropped 4 bases and J dropped 3; count of bases not matched to a gene: 11. The CDR3 contains 17 residues. The CDR3 DNA is TGTGCCAGCAGTGGACTAGCGGGATCCCTAAAAATCTACGAGCAGTACTTC. The encoded protein is CASSGLAGSLKIYEQYF.

The chain joins TRBV4-3 to TRBJ2-1; D is undetermined. Germline V gene lookup returns CDR1 LGHNA and CDR2 YSLEER. V lost 0 bases to trimming and J lost 7 bases, with 10 bases between them. The length of the CDR3 is 14 residues. This CDR3 is CASSQDLGRNEQFF. The CDR3 DNA reads as TGCGCCAGCAGCCAAGATCTCGGTCGTAATGAGCAGTTCTTC.

The CDR3 coding sequence is TGTGCCAGCGGGGCGCCTGAAATCCGTGGGGGTGGCTACACCTTC. It is translated as CASGAPEIRGGGYTF. This chain links TRBV5-4 with TRBJ1-2; a possible D gene is TRBD1 (5 bases). The CDR3 spans 15 residues. The germline V gene encodes CDR1 SGHNT and CDR2 YYREEE (reference sequence). Trimming removed 7 bases at V and 7 bases at J, with 23 bases between.

The chain couples TRBV15 to TRBJ2-5, with 14 bases aligning to TRBD2. This CDR3 contains 18 residues. The germline gives CDR1 LNHNV, CDR2 YYDKDF (reference sequence). Trimming cost V 4 bases and J 6 bases; bases outside gene matches: 13. As DNA, the CDR3 is TGTGCCACCAGCAAAAGGGGACTAGCGGGAGACTCCGCAAAGACCCAGTACTTC. Its protein is CATSKRGLAGDSAKTQYF.

This clone was detected only a few times. The chain carries TRBV7-8 and TRBJ2-2; the D gene is possibly TRBD1 (5 bases). This CDR3 has 14 residues. The germline CDR1 and CDR2 sequences are SGHVS and FQNEAQ. Trimming took off 5 bases at V and 2 bases at J, with 9 bases between the two ends. The CDR3 region is CASSTDTNTGELFF. DNA for the CDR3: TGTGCCAGCAGCACGGACACCAACACCGGGGAGCTGTTTTTT.

To note about this clone: Compared with germline, one end of the junction differs, possibly owing to a read error. The rearrangement uses TRBV7-2 and TRBJ2-5, with unresolved D. The CDR3 consists of 16 residues. The germline V gene has CDR1 SGHTA and CDR2 FQGNSA. The DNA for the CDR3 is TGTGCCAGCACCTTACATCCCATTAGGACCCAAGAGACCCAGTACTTC. It codes for CASTLHPIRTQETQYF.

This clone has more than one count but fewer than ten. One end of the junction is discordant with germline, which a read error may explain. The chain joins TRBV7-8 to TRBJ2-1, with D possibly matching TRBD1 (6 bases). Germline assignment: CDR1 SGHVS and CDR2 FQNEAQ. The CDR3 totals 12 residues. The CDR3 bases are TGTGCCAGCAGCCTAGCAGGGGTTGAGCAGTTCTTC. The encoded protein is CASSLAGVEQFF.

About this clone: A much bigger clone sits one base away, suggesting this may be a read error. The CDR3: CASSYGEKLFF. CDR3 DNA sequence: TGTGCCAGCAGTTACGGTGAAAAACTGTTTTTT. The chain combines TRBV6-5 with TRBJ1-4; D is unclear. V lost 2 bases and J lost 7, with 2 bases in between. The CDR3 extends over 11 amino acids. In germline, CDR1 is MNHEY, CDR2 SVGAGI.